The following is a T cell receptor beta chain sequence with its context. Vbeta (60) and Jbeta (13) primers were used in the PCR. Generated by immunoSEQ multiplex PCR, the TCRdb table keeps only in-frame clones and is missing some. The sample holds roughly 100,000 clones, around 57% seen once. Trimming removed 2 bases from V and 0 bases from J, with 5 bases in between. Germline V CDR1 and CDR2: MNHNY, SVGAGI (reference sequence). The CDR3 covers 15 residues. The sample is drawn from a study of cytomegalovirus exposure and HLA in healthy donors. This receptor was identified in a human donor in good health. V usage is TRBV6-6 and J usage is TRBJ2-6; TRBD2 might be the D (5 bases). Sequences were obtained from PBMCs. CDR3 sequence reads: CASSYEGSGANVLTF. CDR3 nucleotide sequence: TGTGCCAGCAGTTACGAGGGCTCTGGGGCCAACGTCCTGACTTTC.